Detailed here is one T cell receptor beta chain. The antigen it binds to is not known. Base qualities are not recorded, but no much larger clone differs from it by a single base. Patient enrollment in ICON started in 2016, and the final patient was enrolled in 2018. A subcohort of some 80 patients provided fresh tumor and matched uninvolved tissue for in-depth immune analyses, with TCR sequencing among those analyses. DNA isolated from bulk tissue, without cell sorting, was used for TCR sequencing. The CDR3 sequence holds 11 residues, the cysteine and phenylalanine included. Here the CDR3 DNA is all that survives: 33 bases in frame from base 1. V was cut back by 9 bases and J by 2 bases, leaving a gap of 8 bases between them. Reading the germline V gene gives CDR1 MDHEN and CDR2 SYDVKM. This sample stems from a study of tumor-infiltrating lymphocytes in localized non-small cell lung cancer (dated by TCRdb to 2020 to 2022). Looking at the study overall: Patients whose samples were collected after neoadjuvant chemotherapy, as well as both smokers and never-smokers and several histologies, were included in the cohort. Each patient provided resected tumor tissue plus uninvolved lung tissue from the same patient, with the uninvolved lung tissue described as non-adjacent to the tumor. The same patients underwent several integrated assays, with TCR sequencing performed together with flow cytometry, multiplex immunofluorescence, RNA-seq, exome sequencing and proteomics. The overall ICON cohort comprised 150 surgical patients with localized non-small cell lung cancer whose tumors were resected. The paired tumor versus uninvolved lung comparison of immunoSEQ T-cell fraction included under 60 patients.

TCR sequencing with the immunoSEQ assay provided the T-cell fraction in tumor and uninvolved lung tissue. Per the authors' processing: For survival analysis, patients were divided into high (upper tertile) and low (lower two tertiles) T-cell fraction groups, which were compared by log-rank test. A signed-rank test was used to check for differences in T-cell fraction between paired tumor and uninvolved lung. The table comes from immuneACCESS by way of TCRdb, which keeps in-frame sequences with V and J called. Part of the clones is missing from these tables; in studies checked, under half for an unresolved V gene and the rest for unknown reasons. Clonal size and the V and J genes are those of that table, whereas D and trimming came from the DNA. The sample table contains approximately 9,600 clones; only one count was recorded for about 75% of them. The ten largest make up about 18% of the sample.

What the authors observed across the whole study: Since assay coverage differed from patient to patient depending on how much tissue was available, TCR sequencing was done for only a subset of the cohort. In line with immunofluorescence CD3 counts, TCRbeta sequencing supported higher T cell infiltration in tumors compared with uninvolved lung tissue. Because different pieces of the same tissue were used for different assays, technical variation could not be separated from intratumor heterogeneity. No difference in TCR-derived T-cell fraction was observed between the flow cytometry-defined immunotypes IM1 (good prognosis) and IM2 (poor prognosis).

The specimen sequenced was uninvolved lung tissue not adjacent to the tumor. The rearrangement joined TRBV28 to TRBJ2-7; the D gene is not confidently resolved. This TCR came from a human donor with non-small cell lung cancer. The DNA reads TGTGCCAGTTCTAGGACCTACGAGCAGTACTTC. Protein translation: CASSRTYEQYF.